This T cell receptor (beta chain) was sequenced for a study of radiation and T cells in renal cell carcinoma (dated by TCRdb to the early 2020s). Looking at the study overall: TCR beta sequencing covered 50 to 55 samples in total, comprising around 26 tumors and around 27 peripheral blood samples. Across all 53 samples, 4,000,000 or so unique CDR3 nucleotide sequences, encoding 2.5 million to 3 million unique CDR3 amino acid sequences, were identified. The last blood draw happened 4 weeks after radiation, timed to coincide with nephrectomy.

Taken from the germline V gene, the CDR1 and CDR2 loops are LGHNA and YNFKEQ. Here V drops 0 bases and J drops 5 bases, and the junction holds 6 bases not matched to any gene. The CDR3 covers 15 residues, taking in both the cysteine and the phenylalanine. The DNA shown is the 45-base CDR3, in frame from base 1. The immunoSEQ kit was used, according to the manufacturer's recommendations, to generate TCR beta libraries from genomic DNA. For library preparation, a first multiplex PCR was performed with proprietary primers, followed by a second PCR in which unique barcodes were added, and bead cleanups were performed after each round. Each sample batch included a kit-provided positive control reaction and a negative control reaction. The final libraries underwent checking on an Agilent 4200 TapeStation D1000 ScreenTape, volumetric pooling, and quantification by qPCR. Sequencing was performed on an Illumina NextSeq500 using a MidOutput 150-cycle cartridge, with 156 Read1 cycles, 15 Index1 cycles, and the kit custom primers. The pooled library was loaded at 1.0 pM with a roughly 22% PhiX control spike-in. Concerning the study's data processing: The vendor-processed data were analyzed in R, and a clonotype was defined as all T cells that share the same CDR3 nucleotide sequence. In the clone abundance analyses, frequencies were normalized to the 10,000 most abundant clones in each sample. Before analysis, public T cell clones were removed, and these numbered fewer than six per sample on average. An abundance difference of at least 32-fold between compartments was the criterion for calling clonotypes tumor-enriched or baseline blood-enriched. Clonotypes expanded or contracted between blood time points were identified with a beta-binomial differential abundance model. Tumor-blood repertoire similarity was measured with the Baroni-Urbani and Buser coefficient, and group comparisons used two-tailed Wilcoxon tests in R. TCRdb obtained this table from immuneACCESS and retained in-frame rearrangements with V and J assigned. These tables miss some clones; where compared with another copy, unresolved V genes account for less than half of the shortfall, and the remainder is unexplained. Clonal size and the V and J genes are those of that table, whereas D and trimming came from the DNA. The table for this sample lists about 150,000 clones; 65% to 90% of them were counted only once. Clones ranked in the top ten supply roughly 17% of the sample.

With respect to this clone: Its specific antigen is unknown. The record has no base qualities; no much larger clone is one base away.

Taken with the paper, the label for time point translates to: blood 4 weeks post-SBRT, at nephrectomy. Reading the label with the study, this specimen's treatment or condition is: 15 Gy SBRT to primary tumor, nephrectomy 4 weeks later. The samples were obtained from a clinical trial, where primary renal cell carcinomas were treated with 15 Gy stereotactic body radiation therapy and then removed by nephrectomy 4 weeks afterward. To follow tumor-enriched clonotypes, serial peripheral blood was collected from radiation-treated patients at baseline and at 2 weeks and 4 weeks after SBRT. Renal cell carcinoma with clear cell pathology was present in all patients. Genomic DNA for TCR sequencing was prepared using the QIAamp DNA Blood Mini Kit (Qiagen). Samples were included in the analyses only if all quality control checks were passed. Findings and caveats that apply to the study as a whole: In blood, the top tumor clonotypes increased from baseline to 2 weeks after radiation and then shrank by 4 weeks, which suggests a temporary expansion of tumor-resident clones. Because pretreatment tumor biopsies were not available, the baseline intratumoral presence of clonotypes could not be determined. Effects of radiation dose or scheduling on the TCR repertoire could not be addressed with the single-armed trial design. Dynamics of the blood repertoire were not tracked past 4 weeks after treatment.

This clonotype originated in a woman aged 50 to 60 with renal cell carcinoma. The sequence links TRBV4-2 to TRBJ2-7; the central 8 bases match TRBD1. The sample was blood, taken from a patient whose treatment included radiotherapy and nephrectomy. The bases read TGTGCCAGCAGCCAAGAGGTAAACAGGGGGGACGAGCAGTACTTC. Translated, this gives CASSQEVNRGDEQYF.